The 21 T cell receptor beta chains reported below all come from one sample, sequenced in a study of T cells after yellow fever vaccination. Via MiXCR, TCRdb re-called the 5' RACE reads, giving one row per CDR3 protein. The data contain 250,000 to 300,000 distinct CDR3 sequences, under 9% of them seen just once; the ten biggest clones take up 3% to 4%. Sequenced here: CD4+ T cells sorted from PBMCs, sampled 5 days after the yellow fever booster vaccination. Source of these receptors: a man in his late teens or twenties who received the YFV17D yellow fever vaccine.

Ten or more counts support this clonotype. CDR3 DNA sequence: TGTGCCACCAGTGACCCAAAGCTGTATGAGGCCGGGGAGCTGTTTTTT. Protein sequence: CATSDPKLYEAGELFF. The chain uses TRBV24-1 and TRBJ2-2; D call uncertain. The length of the CDR3 is 16 residues. Germline values: CDR1 KGHDR, CDR2 SFDVKD. Trimming removed 4 bases at V and 6 bases at J, with 17 bases between.

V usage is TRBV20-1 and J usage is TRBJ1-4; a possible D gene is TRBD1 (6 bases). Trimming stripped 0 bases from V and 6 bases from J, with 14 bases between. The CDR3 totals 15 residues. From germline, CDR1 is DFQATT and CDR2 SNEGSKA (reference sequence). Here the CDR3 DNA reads TGCAGTGCTAGAGATCTCGGGGGCCCGGATGAAAAACTGTTTTTT. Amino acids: CSARDLGGPDEKLFF.

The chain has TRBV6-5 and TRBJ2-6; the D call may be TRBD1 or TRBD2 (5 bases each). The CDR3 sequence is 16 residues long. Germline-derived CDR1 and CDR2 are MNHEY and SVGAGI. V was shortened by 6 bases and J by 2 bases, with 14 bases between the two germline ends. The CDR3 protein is CASSPEGMAGANVLTF. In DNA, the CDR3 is TGTGCCAGCAGCCCCGAGGGGATGGCTGGGGCCAACGTCCTGACTTTC.

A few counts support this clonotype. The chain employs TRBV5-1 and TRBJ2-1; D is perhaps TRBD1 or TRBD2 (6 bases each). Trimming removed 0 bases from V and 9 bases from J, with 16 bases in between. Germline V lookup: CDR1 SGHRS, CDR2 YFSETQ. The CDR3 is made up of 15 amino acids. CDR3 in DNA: TGCGCCAGCAGCTTGGTACCAGGACTACAGGGTGAGCAGTTCTTC. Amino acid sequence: CASSLVPGLQGEQFF.

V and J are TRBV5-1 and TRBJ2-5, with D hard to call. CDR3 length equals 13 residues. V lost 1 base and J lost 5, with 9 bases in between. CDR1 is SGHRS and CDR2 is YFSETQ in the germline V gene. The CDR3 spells CASSLLRKETQYF. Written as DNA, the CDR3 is TGCGCCAGCAGCTTGCTCAGAAAGGAGACCCAGTACTTC.

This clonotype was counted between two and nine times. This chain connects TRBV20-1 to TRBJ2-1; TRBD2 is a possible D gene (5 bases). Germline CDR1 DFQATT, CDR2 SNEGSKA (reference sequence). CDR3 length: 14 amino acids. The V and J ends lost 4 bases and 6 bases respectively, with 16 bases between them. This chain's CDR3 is CSAKFGVWGNEQFF. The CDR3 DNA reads TGCAGTGCTAAGTTCGGGGTTTGGGGCAATGAGCAGTTCTTC.

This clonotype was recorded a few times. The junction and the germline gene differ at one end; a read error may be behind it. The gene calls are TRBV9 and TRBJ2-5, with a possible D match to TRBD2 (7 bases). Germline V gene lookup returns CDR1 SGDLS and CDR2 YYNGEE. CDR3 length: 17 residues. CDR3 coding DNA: TGCGCCAGCAGCGTAGTTCCCGTTGGGGGGGCGGTGGAGACCCAGTACTTC. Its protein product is CASSVVPVGGAVETQYF.

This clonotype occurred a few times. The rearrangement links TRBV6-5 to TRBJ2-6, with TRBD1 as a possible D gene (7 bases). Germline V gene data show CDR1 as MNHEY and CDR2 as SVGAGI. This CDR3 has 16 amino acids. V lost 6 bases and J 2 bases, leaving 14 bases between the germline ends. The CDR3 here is CASRQGTSTGANVLTF. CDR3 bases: TGTGCCAGCAGACAGGGGACTTCCACTGGGGCCAACGTCCTGACTTTC.

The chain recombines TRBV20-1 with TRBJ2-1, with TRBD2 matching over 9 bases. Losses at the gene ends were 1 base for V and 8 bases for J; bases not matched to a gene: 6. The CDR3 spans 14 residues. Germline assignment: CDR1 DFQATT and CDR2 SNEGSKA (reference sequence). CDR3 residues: CSARGRLAEDEQFF. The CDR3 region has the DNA TGCAGTGCTAGAGGAAGACTAGCGGAAGATGAGCAGTTCTTC.

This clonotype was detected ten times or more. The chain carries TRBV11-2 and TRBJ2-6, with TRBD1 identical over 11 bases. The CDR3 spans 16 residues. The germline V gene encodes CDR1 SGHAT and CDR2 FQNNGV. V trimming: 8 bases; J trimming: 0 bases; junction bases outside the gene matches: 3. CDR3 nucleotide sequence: TGTGCCAGCGGGACAGGGGGGCACTCTGGGGCCAACGTCCTGACTTTC. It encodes CASGTGGHSGANVLTF. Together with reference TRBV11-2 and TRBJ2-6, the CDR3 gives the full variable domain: EAGVAQSPRYKIIEKRQSVAFWCNPISGHATLYWYQQILGQGPKLLIQFQNNGVVDDSQLPKDRFSAERLKGVDSTLKIQPAKLEDSAVYLCASGTGGHSGANVLTFGAGSRLTVL.

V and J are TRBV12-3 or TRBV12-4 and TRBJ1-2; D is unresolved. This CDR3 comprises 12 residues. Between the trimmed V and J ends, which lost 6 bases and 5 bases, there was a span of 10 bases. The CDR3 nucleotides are TGTGCCAGCAGCCCTTTAGTATATGGCTACACCTTC. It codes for CASSPLVYGYTF.

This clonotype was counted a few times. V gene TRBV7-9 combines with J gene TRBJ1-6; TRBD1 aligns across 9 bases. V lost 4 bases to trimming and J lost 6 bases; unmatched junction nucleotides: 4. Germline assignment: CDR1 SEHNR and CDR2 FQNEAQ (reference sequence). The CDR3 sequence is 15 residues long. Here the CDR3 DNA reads TGTGCCAGCAGCTGGGGACAGGGCGGTAATTCACCCCTCCACTTT. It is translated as CASSWGQGGNSPLHF.

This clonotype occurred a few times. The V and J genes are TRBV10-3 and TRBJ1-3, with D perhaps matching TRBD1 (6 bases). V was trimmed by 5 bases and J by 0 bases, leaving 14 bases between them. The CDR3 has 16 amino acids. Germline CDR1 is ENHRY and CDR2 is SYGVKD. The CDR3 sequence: CAISSGQSSSGNTIYF. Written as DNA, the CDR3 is TGTGCCATCAGTTCCGGACAGTCAAGCTCTGGAAACACCATATATTTT.

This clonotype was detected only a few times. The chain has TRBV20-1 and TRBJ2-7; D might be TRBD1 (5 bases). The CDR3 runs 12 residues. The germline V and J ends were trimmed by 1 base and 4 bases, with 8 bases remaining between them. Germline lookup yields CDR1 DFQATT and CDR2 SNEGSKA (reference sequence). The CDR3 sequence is CSARVPGYEQYV. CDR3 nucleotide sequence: TGCAGTGCTAGAGTGCCAGGGTACGAGCAGTACGTC.

DNA for the CDR3: TGTGCCAGCAGTCGACAGGGATGGAACCAAGAGACCCAGTACTTC. Its translation: CASSRQGWNQETQYF. The rearrangement links TRBV28 to TRBJ2-5; 7 nucleotides line up with TRBD1. This CDR3 is 15 amino acids long. Losses at the gene ends were 5 bases for V and 0 bases for J; bases not matched to a gene: 6. The germline V gene has CDR1 MDHEN and CDR2 SYDVKM.

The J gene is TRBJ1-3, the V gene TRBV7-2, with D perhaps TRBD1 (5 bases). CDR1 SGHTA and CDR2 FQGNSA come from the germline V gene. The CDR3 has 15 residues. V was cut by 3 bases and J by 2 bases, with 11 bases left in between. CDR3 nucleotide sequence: TGTGCCAGCAGCTTGTCCAGGGTTCCTGGAAACACCATATATTTT. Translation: CASSLSRVPGNTIYF.

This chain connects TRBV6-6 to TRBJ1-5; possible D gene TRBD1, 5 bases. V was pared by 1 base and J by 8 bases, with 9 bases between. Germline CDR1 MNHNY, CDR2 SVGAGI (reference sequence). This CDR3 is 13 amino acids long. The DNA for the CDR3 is TGTGCCAGCAGTTACTGGGGCTCTGAGCCCCAGCATTTT. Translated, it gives CASSYWGSEPQHF.

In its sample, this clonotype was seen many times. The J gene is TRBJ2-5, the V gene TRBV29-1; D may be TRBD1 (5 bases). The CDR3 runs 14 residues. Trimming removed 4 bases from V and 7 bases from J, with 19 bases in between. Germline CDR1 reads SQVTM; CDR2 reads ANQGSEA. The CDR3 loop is CSVVSPGIGGTQYF. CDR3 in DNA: TGCAGCGTTGTATCGCCAGGGATTGGCGGGACCCAGTACTTC.

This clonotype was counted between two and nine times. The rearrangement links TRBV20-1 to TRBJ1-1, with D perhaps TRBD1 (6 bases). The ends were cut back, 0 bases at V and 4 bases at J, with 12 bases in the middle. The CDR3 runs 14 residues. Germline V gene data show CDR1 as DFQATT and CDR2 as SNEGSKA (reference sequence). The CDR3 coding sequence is TGCAGTGCTAGAGAAACAGGGCGGAGCACTGAAGCTTTCTTT. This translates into CSARETGRSTEAFF.

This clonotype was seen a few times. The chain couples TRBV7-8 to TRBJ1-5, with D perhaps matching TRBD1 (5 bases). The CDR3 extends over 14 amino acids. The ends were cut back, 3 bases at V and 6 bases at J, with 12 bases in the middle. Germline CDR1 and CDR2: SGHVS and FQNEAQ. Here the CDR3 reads CASSFGRDGQPQHF. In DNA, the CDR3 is TGTGCCAGCAGCTTCGGCAGGGATGGTCAGCCCCAGCATTTT.

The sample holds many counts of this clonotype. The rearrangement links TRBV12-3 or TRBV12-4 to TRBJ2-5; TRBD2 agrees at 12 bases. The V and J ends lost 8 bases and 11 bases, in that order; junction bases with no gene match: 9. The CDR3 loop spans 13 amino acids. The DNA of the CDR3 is TGTGCCAGCCGACTAGCGGGGGCCCGGGGGCAGTACTTC. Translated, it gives CASRLAGARGQYF.